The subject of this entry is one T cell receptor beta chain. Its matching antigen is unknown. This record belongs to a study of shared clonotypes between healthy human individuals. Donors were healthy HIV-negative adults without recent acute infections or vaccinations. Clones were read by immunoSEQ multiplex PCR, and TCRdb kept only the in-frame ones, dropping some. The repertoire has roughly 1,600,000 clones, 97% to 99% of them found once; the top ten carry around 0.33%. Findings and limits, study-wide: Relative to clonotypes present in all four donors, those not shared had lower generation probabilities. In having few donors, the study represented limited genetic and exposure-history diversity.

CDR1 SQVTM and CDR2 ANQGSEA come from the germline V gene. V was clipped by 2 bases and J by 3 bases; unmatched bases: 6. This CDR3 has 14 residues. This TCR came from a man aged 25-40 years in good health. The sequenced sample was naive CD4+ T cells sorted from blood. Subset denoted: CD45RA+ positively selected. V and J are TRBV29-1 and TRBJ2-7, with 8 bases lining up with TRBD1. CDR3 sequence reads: CSVEFRTGNYEQYF. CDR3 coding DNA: TGCAGCGTTGAATTTAGGACAGGGAACTACGAGCAGTACTTC.